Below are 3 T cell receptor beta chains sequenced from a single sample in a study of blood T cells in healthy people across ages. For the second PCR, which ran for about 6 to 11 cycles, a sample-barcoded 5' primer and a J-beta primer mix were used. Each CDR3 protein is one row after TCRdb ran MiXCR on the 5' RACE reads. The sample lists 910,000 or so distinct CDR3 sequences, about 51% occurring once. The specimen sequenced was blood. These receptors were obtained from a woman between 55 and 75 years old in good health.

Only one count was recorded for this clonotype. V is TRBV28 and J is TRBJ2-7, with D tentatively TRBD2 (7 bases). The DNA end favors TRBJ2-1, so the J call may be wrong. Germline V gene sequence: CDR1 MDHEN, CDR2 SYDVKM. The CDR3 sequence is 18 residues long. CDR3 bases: TGTGCCAGCAGTTTTTCCCCTAGAGGCAGAGGGGGGGTCGTTGAGCAGTTCTTC. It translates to CASSFSPRGRGGVVEQFF.

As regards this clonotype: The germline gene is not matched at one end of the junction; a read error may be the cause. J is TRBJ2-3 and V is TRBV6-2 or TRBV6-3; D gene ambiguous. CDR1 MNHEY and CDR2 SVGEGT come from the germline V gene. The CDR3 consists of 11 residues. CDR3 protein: CASSPLDMQYF. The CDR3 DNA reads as TGTGCCAGCAGTCCACTGGATATGCAGTATTTT.

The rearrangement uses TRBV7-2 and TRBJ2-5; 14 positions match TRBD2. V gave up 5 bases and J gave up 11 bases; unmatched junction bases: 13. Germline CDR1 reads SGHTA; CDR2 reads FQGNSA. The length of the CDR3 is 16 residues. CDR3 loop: CASSPRTSGRWNEQYF. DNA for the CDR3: TGTGCCAGCAGCCCCCGGACTAGCGGGAGGTGGAATGAGCAGTACTTC.